This T cell receptor (beta chain) originates from a study of radiation and T cells in renal cell carcinoma. About the study: Nephrectomy followed 15 Gy stereotactic body radiation by 4 weeks. Findings and caveats of the study: In blood, top tumor clones expanded by 2 weeks, shrinking by 4. Without pretreatment biopsies, baseline tumor clonotype presence was undetermined.

TCRdb keeps only in-frame clones here, not all; method: immunoSEQ multiplex PCR. Among about 88,000 clones listed, 65% to 90% were seen once. The CDR3 consists of 12 residues. Germline loops: CDR1 ENHRY, CDR2 SYGVKD. V lost 7 bases, J lost 7 bases, and 14 bases lay in between. On this clone: The antigen is not known.

The time point denotes: baseline pretreatment blood. The treatment here: 15 Gy SBRT to primary tumor, nephrectomy 4 weeks later. Blood was sampled at baseline, 2 weeks and 4 weeks after SBRT. This sequence originates from a man aged 45-60 years with renal cell carcinoma. The input for sequencing was blood, taken from a patient whose treatment included radiotherapy and nephrectomy. V and J are TRBV10-3 and TRBJ2-7; D ambiguous. The CDR3 loop reads CAITPTFGEQYF. CDR3 nucleotide sequence: TGTGCCATCACTCCCACCTTCGGGGAGCAGTACTTC.